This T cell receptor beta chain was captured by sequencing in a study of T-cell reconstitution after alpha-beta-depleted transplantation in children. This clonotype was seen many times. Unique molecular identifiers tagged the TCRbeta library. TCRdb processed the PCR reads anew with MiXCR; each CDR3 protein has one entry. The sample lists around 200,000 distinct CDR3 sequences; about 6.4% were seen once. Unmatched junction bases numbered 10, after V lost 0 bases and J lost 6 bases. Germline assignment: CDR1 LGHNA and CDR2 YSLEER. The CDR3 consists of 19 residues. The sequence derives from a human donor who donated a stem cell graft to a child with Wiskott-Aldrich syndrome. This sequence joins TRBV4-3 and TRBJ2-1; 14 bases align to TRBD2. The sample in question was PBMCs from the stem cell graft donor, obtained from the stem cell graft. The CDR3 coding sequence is TGCGCCAGCAGCCAAGACCCAAACCCGGGACTAGCGGGAGTCAATGAGCAGTTCTTC. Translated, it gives CASSQDPNPGLAGVNEQFF.